Below, 9 T cell receptor beta chains from the same sample are listed, as sequenced in a study of CD8+CD57+ T cells in acquired aplastic anemia. According to the study, genomic DNA was the template for TCR beta VDJ and CDR3 profiling. TCRdb used MiXCR to reprocess the reads, holding one entry per CDR3 protein. Found here are around 150,000 distinct CDR3 sequences, 71% of them singletons; the top ten hold about 50%. CD8+CD57+ cell expansion had been shown by flow cytometry in patients chosen for sequencing. Sequencing input: sorted CD4+, CD8+, or CD8+CD57+ T cells (not recorded which) from PBMCs. Receptors were obtained from a human donor with aplastic anemia.

Concerning this clonotype itself: The junction and the germline gene differ at one end; a read error may be behind it. This chain joins TRBV7-3 and TRBJ2-2; D unresolved. This CDR3 has 12 amino acids. CDR1 SGHTA and CDR2 FQGTGA come from the germline V gene. In DNA, the CDR3 is TGTACCAGCACCACCATTGCCGGGGAGCTGTTTTTT. Translation gives CTSTTIAGELFF.

This chain joins TRBV7-2 and TRBJ1-3; D is possibly TRBD1 (5 bases). The CDR3 has 14 amino acids. Germline CDR1 SGHTA, CDR2 FQGNSA. Deletions cut 3 bases from V and 3 bases from J, with 9 bases between. The CDR3, as DNA: TGTGCCAGCAGCTTGGAAGGGGTTGGAAACACCATATATTTT. It codes for CASSLEGVGNTIYF.

The table lists this clonotype with a count of one. CDR3 amino acids: CASSFPPEGNSYEQYF. CDR3 sequence (DNA): TGTGCCAGCAGCTTCCCCCCGGAGGGCAATTCCTACGAGCAGTACTTC. The V gene is TRBV7-8, the J gene TRBJ2-7, with D possibly TRBD2 on 6 matching bases. The CDR3 sequence is 16 residues long. Germline CDR1 and CDR2: SGHVS and FQNEAQ. V gave up 3 bases and J gave up 1 base, with 16 bases separating them. The whole variable domain, remainder taken from reference TRBV7-8 and TRBJ2-7, is GAGVSQSPRYKVAKRGQDVALRCDPISGHVSLFWYQQALGQGPEFLTYFQNEAQLDKSGLPSDRFFAERPEGSVSTLKIQRTQQEDSAVYLCASSFPPEGNSYEQYFGPGTRLTVT.

The CDR3 loop is CATSRVEQGRTEAFF. CDR3 DNA sequence: TGTGCCACCAGCAGAGTTGAACAGGGAAGGACTGAAGCTTTCTTT. This chain joins TRBV15 and TRBJ1-1, with D maybe TRBD1 (6 bases). V was trimmed by 1 base and J by 5 bases, leaving 14 bases between them. The CDR3 spans 15 residues. Germline loops: CDR1 LNHNV, CDR2 YYDKDF (reference sequence).

The V gene is TRBV10-3, the J gene TRBJ1-1; TRBD1 is a possible D gene (6 bases). V lost 2 bases to trimming and J lost 1 base, with 8 bases between them. The germline CDR1 and CDR2 sequences are ENHRY and SYGVKD. This CDR3 contains 14 residues. CDR3 sequence (DNA): TGTGCCATCAGTGAGGACAGGACGAACACTGAAGCTTTCTTT. It codes for CAISEDRTNTEAFF.

The chain carries TRBV7-2 and TRBJ2-1; perhaps TRBD1 as D (6 bases). Trimming removed 2 bases at V and 0 bases at J, with 20 bases between. This CDR3 region has 19 residues. Per germline, CDR1 SGHTA and CDR2 FQGNSA. This chain's CDR3 is CASSLSFGATGSSYNEQFF. The CDR3 DNA reads TGTGCCAGCAGCTTAAGTTTCGGGGCCACAGGGAGCTCCTACAATGAGCAGTTCTTC.

This clonotype was seen a handful of times. The CDR3 sequence is CASSSGGGGLTFF. The CDR3 coding sequence is TGTGCCAGCAGCTCGGGGGGCGGGGGGCTTACTTTCTTT. V gene TRBV7-2 combines with J gene TRBJ1-1; D possibly corresponds to TRBD1 (6 bases). The V gene lost 4 bases and the J gene lost 12 bases, with 18 bases spanning the gap. The CDR3 totals 13 residues. CDR1 is SGHTA and CDR2 is FQGNSA in the germline V gene.

V and J are TRBV10-3 and TRBJ2-7; TRBD1 might be the D (5 bases). The CDR3 is 15 amino acids. V lost 0 bases, J lost 2 bases, and 11 bases lay in between. Germline V CDR1 and CDR2: ENHRY, SYGVKD. DNA of the CDR3: TGTGCCATCAGTGAGTCGCCAGGGTCCCCCTACGAGCAGTACTTC. It specifies CAISESPGSPYEQYF.

The chain carries TRBV7-8 and TRBJ1-5; D ambiguous. From germline, CDR1 is SGHVS and CDR2 FQNEAQ. CDR3 length equals 15 residues. Trimming left V 5 bases short and J 0 bases short, with 11 bases between. CDR3 sequence (DNA): TGTGCCAGCAGCCCCGAAGTCTATAGCAATCAGCCCCAGCATTTT. It encodes CASSPEVYSNQPQHF.